This T cell receptor (beta chain) was identified during a study of CD8+CD57+ T cells in acquired aplastic anemia. Study details: The average for DNA from sorted CD4+ and CD8+ cells was 3.2 ug. Study-level points and caveats: CD8+ Simpson's diversity in patients was not significantly different from that in controls.

Genomic DNA, serving as template, underwent TCR beta VDJ and CDR3 profiling. TCRdb processed the reads anew with MiXCR; each CDR3 protein has one entry. Seen here are roughly 220,000 distinct CDR3 sequences, 55% to 65% observed once, and the top ten hold around 60%. Sequenced patients had shown CD8+CD57+ cell expansion by flow cytometry. In all patients, the disease was severe acquired aplastic anemia. Germline CDR1 is LNHNV and CDR2 is YYDKDF (reference sequence). Trimming took 5 bases from V and 6 from J, leaving 10 bases between them. The CDR3 extends over 12 amino acids. Note on this clonotype: Antigen: not known.

Sequencing was done on a sample of sorted CD4+, CD8+, or CD8+CD57+ T cells (not recorded which) from PBMCs. The rearrangement links TRBV15 to TRBJ1-1; a possible D gene is TRBD1 (6 bases). This receptor was taken from a human donor with aplastic anemia. CDR3 DNA sequence: TGTGCCACCAGCTCAGGGGCCTCTGAAGCTTTCTTT. It specifies CATSSGASEAFF.